Following are 22 T cell receptor beta chains from one sample sequenced in a study of PD-1 blockade in classical Hodgkin lymphoma. Produced via immunoSEQ multiplex PCR; TCRdb's table is partial and in-frame only. The repertoire holds some 40,000 clones, with almost 70% as singletons. All the patients suffered relapse after autologous stem cell transplantation, and brentuximab vedotin exposure differed. The specimen was peripheral blood mononuclear cells (PBMCs), collected before the second cycle of nivolumab. The receptors were gathered from a human donor with classical Hodgkin lymphoma.

Sample share makes this clone medium-sized. The V call is TRBV19, the J call TRBJ2-1; the D gene is possibly TRBD2 (6 bases). V gave up 8 bases and J gave up 10 bases, with 9 bases separating them. CDR3 size: 10 residues. From germline, CDR1 is LNHDA and CDR2 SQIVND (reference sequence). The CDR3 is CASGRKEQFF. The DNA for the CDR3 is TGTGCCAGTGGGAGGAAGGAGCAGTTCTTC. Full variable domain (rest looked up from reference TRBV19 and TRBJ2-1): DGGITQSPKYLFRKEGQNVTLSCEQNLNHDAMYWYRQDPGQGLRLIYYSQIVNDFQKGDIAEGYSVSREKKESFPLTVTSAQKNPTAFYLCASGRKEQFFGPGTRLTVL.

This clone turned up a few times. The V call is TRBV5-1, the J call TRBJ1-1; D call uncertain. V was trimmed by 4 bases and J by 0 bases, leaving 7 bases between them. CDR3 length: 13 residues. The germline V gene encodes CDR1 SGHRS and CDR2 YFSETQ. In DNA form, the CDR3 reads TGCGCCAGCAGCGAAGGGATGAACACTGAAGCTTTCTTT. Protein: CASSEGMNTEAFF.

This chain connects TRBV4-3 to TRBJ2-2, with TRBD2 as a possible D gene (7 bases). V lost 3 bases to trimming and J lost 4 bases, with 12 bases between them. CDR3 size: 15 residues. CDR1 is LGHNA and CDR2 is YSLEER in the germline V gene. This CDR3 reads CASSQNRGGTGELFF. Here the CDR3 DNA reads TGCGCCAGCAGCCAGAATAGGGGGGGCACCGGGGAGCTGTTTTTT.

The chain carries TRBV6-1 and TRBJ2-7; D uncertain. CDR1 MNHNS and CDR2 SASEGT come from the germline V gene. V lost 9 bases, J lost 4 bases, and 16 bases lay in between. This CDR3 region has 13 residues. The CDR3 region is CASTSVGLYEQYF. The DNA for the CDR3 is TGTGCCAGTACGTCAGTGGGCTTATACGAGCAGTACTTC.

This clone appeared a few times. The chain uses TRBV5-6 and TRBJ1-1; D call uncertain. CDR3 length equals 11 residues. Germline-derived CDR1 and CDR2 are SGHDT and YYEEEE. The V gene lost 1 base and the J gene lost 3 bases, with 1 base spanning the gap. The CDR3, as DNA: TGTGCCAGCAGCTTGCACACTGAAGCTTTCTTT. Amino acids: CASSLHTEAFF. The variable domain in full, completed from reference TRBV5-6 and TRBJ1-1, reads DAGVTQSPTHLIKTRGQQVTLRCSPKSGHDTVSWYQQALGQGPQFIFQYYEEEERQRGNFPDRFSGHQFPNYSSELNVNALLLGDSALYLCASSLHTEAFFGQGTRLTVV.

The chain uses TRBV27 and TRBJ2-5; tentative D call: TRBD2 (6 bases). Trimming removed 5 bases from V and 5 bases from J, with 12 bases in between. This CDR3 has 13 residues. CDR1 and CDR2 (germline): MNHEY, SMNVEV (reference sequence). CDR3 loop: CASSIAVRETQYF. Here the CDR3 DNA reads TGTGCCAGCAGTATAGCGGTCCGGGAGACCCAGTACTTC.

The chain couples TRBV2 to TRBJ2-2; the D gene is possibly TRBD1 (6 bases). Germline V gives CDR1 SNHLY, CDR2 FYNNEI. V was clipped by 6 bases and J by 3 bases, with 11 bases between them. The CDR3 contains 14 residues. CDR3 in amino acids: CASRLQGYTGELFF. The CDR3 region has the DNA TGTGCCAGCAGGTTACAGGGATACACCGGGGAGCTGTTTTTT.

CDR3 protein: CASSPIRTRGGELFF. CDR3 DNA sequence: TGTGCCAGCAGCCCAATACGGACCCGGGGCGGGGAGCTGTTTTTT. V is TRBV11-3 and J is TRBJ2-2; tentative D call: TRBD2 (5 bases). The germline V gene has CDR1 SGHNT and CDR2 YENEEA. V dropped 5 bases and J dropped 7 bases, with 17 bases sitting between them. CDR3 length: 15 amino acids.

The rearrangement joins TRBV6-5 to TRBJ2-2, with TRBD2 matching 7 bases. Germline V gives CDR1 MNHEY, CDR2 SVGAGI. V dropped 7 bases and J dropped 4; count of bases not matched to a gene: 6. CDR3 length: 14 amino acids. The chain's CDR3 is CASTNGGSTGELFF. CDR3 nucleotide sequence: TGTGCCAGCACAAACGGGGGGAGCACCGGGGAGCTGTTTTTT.

This sequence joins TRBV5-1 and TRBJ2-1, with D possibly called TRBD1 or TRBD2 (5 bases each). CDR1 is SGHRS and CDR2 is YFSETQ in the germline V gene. CDR3 length: 14 residues. Trimming pared 5 bases from V and 9 bases from J, leaving 18 bases between. The CDR3 loop is CASSIRTGTGEQFF. CDR3 DNA: TGCGCCAGCAGTATAAGGACCGGGACCGGTGAGCAGTTCTTC.

The V and J genes are TRBV6-1 and TRBJ2-3; 16 bases map to TRBD2. Looked up from germline, CDR1 is MNHNS and CDR2 is SASEGT. The CDR3 is 19 amino acids. V was pared by 4 bases and J by 2 bases, with 9 bases of the junction left unmatched. CDR3 in amino acids: CASSAGTSGRVGDTDTQYF. The CDR3 nucleotides are TGTGCCAGCAGTGCTGGGACTAGCGGGAGGGTTGGGGACACAGATACGCAGTATTTT.

The CDR3 loop reads CASSRPLDTQYF. DNA for the CDR3: TGTGCCAGCAGCCGGCCCCTGGATACGCAGTATTTT. This sequence joins TRBV5-6 and TRBJ2-3; D ambiguous. Trimming left V 4 bases short and J 6 bases short, with 9 bases between. The CDR3 has 12 residues. Germline-derived CDR1 and CDR2 are SGHDT and YYEEEE. Using reference TRBV5-6 and TRBJ2-3 for the parts outside the CDR3, the full variable domain is DAGVTQSPTHLIKTRGQQVTLRCSPKSGHDTVSWYQQALGQGPQFIFQYYEEEERQRGNFPDRFSGHQFPNYSSELNVNALLLGDSALYLCASSRPLDTQYFGPGTRLTVL.

To note about this clone: An end of the junction differs from the germline gene, which may be a read error. The rearrangement uses TRBV5-3 and TRBJ1-1; D call uncertain. TRBV5-3 qualifies as an ORF whose function is uncertain. CDR3 size: 14 residues. The CDR3 loop reads CASSLDGWSTEAFF. The DNA of the CDR3 is TGTGCCAGCAGCTTGGACGGGTGGAGCACTGAAGCTTTCTTT.

The genes are TRBV27 and TRBJ2-7; the match to TRBD1 covers 8 bases. Losses at the gene ends were 2 bases for V and 2 bases for J; bases not matched to a gene: 5. The CDR3 loop spans 15 amino acids. Germline V gene lookup returns CDR1 MNHEY and CDR2 SMNVEV (reference sequence). The chain's CDR3 is CASSLLGQGPYEQYF. Here the CDR3 DNA reads TGTGCCAGCAGTTTACTAGGACAGGGACCCTACGAGCAGTACTTC.

V is TRBV6-5 and J is TRBJ1-5; D remains unclear. CDR1 is MNHEY and CDR2 is SVGAGI in the germline V gene. V dropped 5 bases and J dropped 4 bases, with 3 bases sitting between them. The CDR3 consists of 11 residues. The CDR3 nucleotides read TGTGCCAGCAGTGGTAATCAGCCCCAGCATTTT. Its protein is CASSGNQPQHF.

This clone was observed a single time. V is TRBV29-1 and J is TRBJ2-3; D gene ambiguous. The CDR3 loop spans 10 amino acids. Germline CDR1 and CDR2: SQVTM and ANQGSEA. V was shortened by 6 bases and J by 3 bases, with 4 bases between the two germline ends. CDR3 sequence: CSVPTDTQYF. CDR3 in DNA: TGCAGCGTCCCGACAGATACGCAGTATTTT.

This chain joins TRBV6-1 and TRBJ2-7, with D possibly matching TRBD2 (5 bases). The V and J ends lost 2 bases and 0 bases respectively, with 11 bases between them. The CDR3 consists of 15 residues. Germline CDR1 MNHNS, CDR2 SASEGT. CDR3 loop: CASSEKGASSYEQYF. Here the CDR3 DNA reads TGTGCCAGCAGTGAAAAGGGAGCCTCCTCCTACGAGCAGTACTTC.

The chain couples TRBV7-2 to TRBJ1-4; tentative D call: TRBD1 (6 bases). The CDR3 has 12 amino acids. Trimming removed 5 bases from V and 7 bases from J, with 8 bases in between. Looked up from germline, CDR1 is SGHTA and CDR2 is FQGNSA. DNA of the CDR3: TGTGCCAGCAGCGCCAGGGGTGAAAAACTGTTTTTT. As protein: CASSARGEKLFF. Combining the CDR3 with reference TRBV7-2 and TRBJ1-4 gives the whole variable domain GAGVSQSPSNKVTEKGKDVELRCDPISGHTALYWYRQSLGQGLEFLIYFQGNSAPDKSGLPSDRFSAERTGGSVSTLTIQRTQQEDSAVYLCASSARGEKLFFGSGTQLSVL.

The chain employs TRBV7-7 and TRBJ2-5, with a weak D call TRBD1 (6 bases). Germline V lookup: CDR1 SSHAT, CDR2 FNYEAQ (reference sequence). Deletions cut 2 bases from V and 4 bases from J, with 11 bases between. The CDR3 covers 14 residues. The CDR3 coding sequence is TGTGCCAGCAGCTTAAACGCCAGGGGAGAGACCCAGTACTTC. This gives the protein CASSLNARGETQYF. Drawing the rest from reference TRBV7-7 and TRBJ2-5, the complete variable domain is GAGVSQSPRYKVTKRGQDVTLRCDPISSHATLYWYQQALGQGPEFLTYFNYEAQPDKSGLPSDRFSAERPEGSISTLTIQRTEQRDSAMYRCASSLNARGETQYFGPGTRLLVL.

By frequency in the sample, this clone is medium-sized. This sequence joins TRBV5-1 and TRBJ1-2; D is undetermined. This CDR3 has 14 residues. Trimming took off 1 base at V and 6 bases at J, with 13 bases between the two ends. CDR1 is SGHRS, CDR2 YFSETQ, per germline. The CDR3 here is CASSLSRRRDGYTF. The CDR3 DNA follows: TGCGCCAGCAGCTTGAGTAGGAGGAGGGATGGCTACACCTTC.

The gene calls are TRBV7-8 and TRBJ2-5; D is undetermined. V was clipped by 2 bases and J by 5 bases, with 12 bases between them. From germline, CDR1 is SGHVS and CDR2 FQNEAQ. The CDR3 covers 14 residues. This chain's CDR3 is CASSLWSEGETQYF. The CDR3 nucleotides are TGTGCCAGCAGCTTATGGTCCGAAGGGGAGACCCAGTACTTC. Looking up the rest from reference TRBV7-8 and TRBJ2-5 gives the full variable domain: GAGVSQSPRYKVAKRGQDVALRCDPISGHVSLFWYQQALGQGPEFLTYFQNEAQLDKSGLPSDRFFAERPEGSVSTLKIQRTQQEDSAVYLCASSLWSEGETQYFGPGTRLLVL.

This chain joins TRBV4-3 and TRBJ1-2; possibly TRBD1 for D (5 bases). The CDR3 sequence is 15 residues long. V was shortened by 1 base and J by 0 bases, with 9 bases between the two germline ends. From germline, CDR1 is LGHNA and CDR2 YSLEER. The CDR3 here is CASSQAARANYGYTF. Written as DNA, the CDR3 is TGCGCCAGCAGCCAAGCAGCCAGGGCTAACTATGGCTACACCTTC.